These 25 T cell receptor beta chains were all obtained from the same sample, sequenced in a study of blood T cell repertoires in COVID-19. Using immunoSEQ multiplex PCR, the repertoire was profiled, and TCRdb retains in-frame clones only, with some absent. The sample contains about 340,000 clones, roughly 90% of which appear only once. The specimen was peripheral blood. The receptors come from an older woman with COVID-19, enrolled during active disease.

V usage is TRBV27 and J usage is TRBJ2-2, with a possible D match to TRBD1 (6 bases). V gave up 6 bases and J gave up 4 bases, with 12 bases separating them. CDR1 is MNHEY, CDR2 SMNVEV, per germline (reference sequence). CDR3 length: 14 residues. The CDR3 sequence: CASRSGVSTGELFF. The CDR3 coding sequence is TGTGCCAGCAGATCAGGGGTTTCCACCGGGGAGCTGTTTTTT.

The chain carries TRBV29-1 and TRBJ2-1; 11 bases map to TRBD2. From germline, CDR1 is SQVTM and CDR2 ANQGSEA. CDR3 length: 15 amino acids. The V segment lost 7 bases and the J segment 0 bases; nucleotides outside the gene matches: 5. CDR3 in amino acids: CSAASGGSSYNEQFF. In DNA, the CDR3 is TGCAGCGCAGCTAGCGGGGGGAGCTCCTACAATGAGCAGTTCTTC.

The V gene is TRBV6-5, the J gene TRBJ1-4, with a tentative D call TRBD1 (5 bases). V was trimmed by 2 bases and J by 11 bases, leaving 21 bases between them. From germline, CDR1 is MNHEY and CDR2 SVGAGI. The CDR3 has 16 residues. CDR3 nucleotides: TGTGCCAGCAGTTACGGGGCGGCAGAAGTCTCGGAGAAACTGTTTTTT. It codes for CASSYGAAEVSEKLFF.

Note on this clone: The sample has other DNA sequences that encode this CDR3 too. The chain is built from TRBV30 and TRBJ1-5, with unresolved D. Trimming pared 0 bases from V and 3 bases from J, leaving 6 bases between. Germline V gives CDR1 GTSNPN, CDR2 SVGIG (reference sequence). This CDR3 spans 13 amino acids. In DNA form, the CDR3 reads TGTGCCTGGAGTGTGGGCGCCAATCAGCCCCAGCATTTT. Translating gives CAWSVGANQPQHF.

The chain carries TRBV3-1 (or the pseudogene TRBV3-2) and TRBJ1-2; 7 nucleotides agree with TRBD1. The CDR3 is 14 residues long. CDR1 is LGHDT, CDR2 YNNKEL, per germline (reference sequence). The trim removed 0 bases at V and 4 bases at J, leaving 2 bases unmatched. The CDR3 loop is CASSQDGTVYGYTF. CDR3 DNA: TGTGCCAGCAGCCAAGATGGGACAGTCTATGGCTACACCTTC.

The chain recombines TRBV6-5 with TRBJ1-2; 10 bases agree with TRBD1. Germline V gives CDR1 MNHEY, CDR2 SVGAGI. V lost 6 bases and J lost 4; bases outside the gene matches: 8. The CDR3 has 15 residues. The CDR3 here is CASRQDRGLSYGYTF. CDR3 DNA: TGTGCCAGCAGACAAGACAGGGGGCTTTCCTATGGCTACACCTTC.

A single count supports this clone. The CDR3 loop reads CASSQESAGGELFF. The CDR3 DNA is TGCGCCAGCAGCCAAGAATCAGCGGGAGGGGAGCTGTTTTTT. The chain carries TRBV4-3 and TRBJ2-2; 7 bases align to TRBD2. The CDR3 is made up of 14 amino acids. V lost 0 bases to trimming and J lost 8 bases; unmatched junction nucleotides: 3. Germline V gene data show CDR1 as LGHNA and CDR2 as YSLEER.

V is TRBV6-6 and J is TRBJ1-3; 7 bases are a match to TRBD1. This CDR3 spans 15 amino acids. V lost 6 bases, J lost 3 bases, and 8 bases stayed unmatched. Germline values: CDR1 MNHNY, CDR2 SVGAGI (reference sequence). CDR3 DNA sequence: TGTGCCAGCAGCTCAGGGGGAGGTTTTGGAAACACCATATATTTT. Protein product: CASSSGGGFGNTIYF.

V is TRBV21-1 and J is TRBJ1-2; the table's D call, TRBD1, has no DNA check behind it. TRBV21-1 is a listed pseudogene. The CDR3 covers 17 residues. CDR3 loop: CASSKESRRGQDYGYTF. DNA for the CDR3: TGTGCCAGCAGCAAGGAGTCTCGTAGGGGACAGGACTATGGCTACACCTTC.

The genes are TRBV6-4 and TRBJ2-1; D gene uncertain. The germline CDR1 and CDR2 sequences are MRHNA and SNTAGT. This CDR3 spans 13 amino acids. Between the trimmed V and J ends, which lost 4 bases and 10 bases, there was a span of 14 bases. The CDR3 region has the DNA TGTGCCAGCAGTGCTTACTTGATGGGCGAGCAGTTCTTC. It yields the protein CASSAYLMGEQFF.

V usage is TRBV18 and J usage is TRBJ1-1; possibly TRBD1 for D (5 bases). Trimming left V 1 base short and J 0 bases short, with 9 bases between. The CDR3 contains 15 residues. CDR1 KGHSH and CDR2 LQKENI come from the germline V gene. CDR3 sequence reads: CASSPLTGVNTEAFF. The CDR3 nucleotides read TGTGCCAGCTCACCACTCACGGGGGTGAACACTGAAGCTTTCTTT. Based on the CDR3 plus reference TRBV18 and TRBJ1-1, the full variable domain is NAGVMQNPRHLVRRRGQEARLRCSPMKGHSHVYWYRQLPEEGLKFMVYLQKENIIDESGMPKERFSAEFPKEGPSILRIQQVVRGDSAAYFCASSPLTGVNTEAFFGQGTRLTVV.

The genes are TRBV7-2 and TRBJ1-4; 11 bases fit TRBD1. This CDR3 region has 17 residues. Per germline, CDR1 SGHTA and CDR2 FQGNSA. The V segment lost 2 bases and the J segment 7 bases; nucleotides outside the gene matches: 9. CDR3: CASSLKGQGAFGEKLFF. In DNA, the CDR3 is TGTGCCAGCAGCTTAAAAGGACAGGGGGCGTTTGGTGAAAAACTGTTTTTT.

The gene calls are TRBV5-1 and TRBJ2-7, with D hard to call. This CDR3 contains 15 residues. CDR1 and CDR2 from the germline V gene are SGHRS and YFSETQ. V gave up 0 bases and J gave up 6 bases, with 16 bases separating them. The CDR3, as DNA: TGCGCCAGCAGCTTGGGGCAGGAATTCGTGGGCGAGCAGTACTTC. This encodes CASSLGQEFVGEQYF.

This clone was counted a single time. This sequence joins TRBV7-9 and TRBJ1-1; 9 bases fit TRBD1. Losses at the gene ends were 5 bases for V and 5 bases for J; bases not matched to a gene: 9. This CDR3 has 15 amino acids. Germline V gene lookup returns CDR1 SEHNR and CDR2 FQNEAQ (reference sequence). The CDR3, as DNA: TGTGCCAGCAGCGACTGGGGGACAGGGAGGACTGAAGCTTTCTTT. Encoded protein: CASSDWGTGRTEAFF.

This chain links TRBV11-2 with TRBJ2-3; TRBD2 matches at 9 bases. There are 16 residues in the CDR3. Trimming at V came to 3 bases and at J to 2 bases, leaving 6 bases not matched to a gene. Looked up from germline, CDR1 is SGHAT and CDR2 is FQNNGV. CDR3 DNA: TGTGCCAGCAGCTTGTCCAAGCGGGGGGCCACAGATACGCAGTATTTT. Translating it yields CASSLSKRGATDTQYF.

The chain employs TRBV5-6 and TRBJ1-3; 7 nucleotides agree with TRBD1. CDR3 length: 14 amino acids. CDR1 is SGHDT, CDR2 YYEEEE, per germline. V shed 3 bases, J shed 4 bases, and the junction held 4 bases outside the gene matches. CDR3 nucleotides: TGTGCCAGCAGCTCGACAGGGCCCGGAAACACCATATATTTT. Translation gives CASSSTGPGNTIYF.

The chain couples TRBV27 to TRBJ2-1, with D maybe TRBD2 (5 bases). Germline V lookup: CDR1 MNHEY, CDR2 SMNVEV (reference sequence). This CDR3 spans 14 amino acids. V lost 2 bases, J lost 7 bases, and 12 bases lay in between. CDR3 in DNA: TGTGCCAGCAGTTTAGGGCTAGCAGCGAATGAGCAGTTCTTC. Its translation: CASSLGLAANEQFF.

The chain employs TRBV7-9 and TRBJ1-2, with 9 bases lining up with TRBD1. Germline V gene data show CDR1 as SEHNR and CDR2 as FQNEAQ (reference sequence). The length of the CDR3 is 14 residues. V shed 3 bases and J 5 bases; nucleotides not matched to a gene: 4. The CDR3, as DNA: TGTGCCAGCAGCTTGGGACAGGGCGAGTATGGCTACACCTTC. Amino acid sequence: CASSLGQGEYGYTF. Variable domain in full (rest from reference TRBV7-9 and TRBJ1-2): DTGVSQNPRHKITKRGQNVTFRCDPISEHNRLYWYRQTLGQGPEFLTYFQNEAQLEKSRLLSDRFSAERPKGSFSTLEIQRTEQGDSAMYLCASSLGQGEYGYTFGSGTRLTVV.

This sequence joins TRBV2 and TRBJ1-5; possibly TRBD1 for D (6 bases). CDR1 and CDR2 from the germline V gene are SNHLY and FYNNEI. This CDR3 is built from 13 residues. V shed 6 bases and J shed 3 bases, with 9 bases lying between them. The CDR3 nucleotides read TGTGCCAGCAGGGGACAAGTCAATCAGCCCCAGCATTTT. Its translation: CASRGQVNQPQHF.

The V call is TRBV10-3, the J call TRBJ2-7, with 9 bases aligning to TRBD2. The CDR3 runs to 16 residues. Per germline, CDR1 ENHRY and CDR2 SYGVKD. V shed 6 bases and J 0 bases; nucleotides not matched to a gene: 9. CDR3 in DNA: TGTGCCATCAGGGCTAGCGGGGCATCCCCCTCCTACGAGCAGTACTTC. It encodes CAIRASGASPSYEQYF.

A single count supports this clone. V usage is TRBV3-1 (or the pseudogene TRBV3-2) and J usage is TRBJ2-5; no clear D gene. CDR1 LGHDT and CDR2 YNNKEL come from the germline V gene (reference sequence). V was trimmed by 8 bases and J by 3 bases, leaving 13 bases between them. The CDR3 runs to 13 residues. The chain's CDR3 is CASVGLAEETQYF. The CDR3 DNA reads TGTGCCAGCGTAGGATTGGCGGAAGAGACCCAGTACTTC.

CDR3 DNA: TGTGCCAGCAGTTTGGGGAGGGGAAGGTACAATGAGCAGTTCTTC. It is translated as CASSLGRGRYNEQFF. The gene calls are TRBV6-5 and TRBJ2-1; TRBD2 matches at 7 bases. Germline V CDR1 and CDR2: MNHEY, SVGAGI. V shed 4 bases, J shed 4 bases, and the junction held 7 bases outside the gene matches. The CDR3 runs 15 residues.

The CDR3 loop reads CASSLIVQETQYF. The CDR3, as DNA: TGTGCCAGCAGCTTGATAGTCCAAGAGACCCAGTACTTC. The chain uses TRBV7-9 and TRBJ2-5; D gene ambiguous. The CDR3 has 13 amino acids. The V gene's germline CDR1 is SEHNR and CDR2 FQNEAQ (reference sequence). V lost 3 bases and J lost 1, with 6 bases in between.

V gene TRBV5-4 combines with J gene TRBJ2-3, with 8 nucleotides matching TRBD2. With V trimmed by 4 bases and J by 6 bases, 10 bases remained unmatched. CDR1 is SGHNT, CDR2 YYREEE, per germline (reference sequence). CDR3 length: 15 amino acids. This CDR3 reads CASSPRGAGADTQYF. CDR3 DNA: TGTGCCAGCAGCCCCCGAGGAGCGGGGGCCGATACGCAGTATTTT. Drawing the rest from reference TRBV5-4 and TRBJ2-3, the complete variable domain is ETGVTQSPTHLIKTRGQQVTLRCSSQSGHNTVSWYQQALGQGPQFIFQYYREEENGRGNFPPRFSGLQFPNYSSELNVNALELDDSALYLCASSPRGAGADTQYFGPGTRLTVL.

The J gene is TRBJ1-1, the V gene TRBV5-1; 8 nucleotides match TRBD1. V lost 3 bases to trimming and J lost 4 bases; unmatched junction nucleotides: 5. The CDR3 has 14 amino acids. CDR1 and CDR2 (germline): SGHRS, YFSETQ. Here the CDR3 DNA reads TGCGCCAGCAGCTCGACAGGGGTTGCCACTGAAGCTTTCTTT. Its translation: CASSSTGVATEAFF.